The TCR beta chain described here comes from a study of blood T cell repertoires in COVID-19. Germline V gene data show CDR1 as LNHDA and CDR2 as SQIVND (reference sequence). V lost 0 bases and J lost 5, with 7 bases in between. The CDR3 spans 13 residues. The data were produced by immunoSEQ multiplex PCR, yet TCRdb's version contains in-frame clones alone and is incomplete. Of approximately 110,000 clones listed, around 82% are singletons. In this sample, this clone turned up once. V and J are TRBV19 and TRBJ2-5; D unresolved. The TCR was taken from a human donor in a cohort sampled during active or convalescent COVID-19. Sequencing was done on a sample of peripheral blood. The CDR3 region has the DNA TGTGCCAGTAGTATAGATCTATGGGAGACCCAGTACTTC. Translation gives CASSIDLWETQYF.